This T cell receptor beta chain appears in the sequencing data of a study of T-cell memory formation after mild COVID-19. Via MiXCR, TCRdb re-called the 5' RACE reads, giving one row per CDR3 protein. The profile shows about 600,000 distinct CDR3 sequences, about 22% of them singletons. CDR3 length: 15 amino acids. Per germline, CDR1 SGHTA and CDR2 FQGTGA. V shed 5 bases and J 3 bases; nucleotides not matched to a gene: 5. The sequence came from an adult woman who had mild COVID-19 (a few samples of this study predate the infection). Cell type and time point are not known. The J gene is TRBJ2-7, the V gene TRBV7-3; 12 bases are a match to TRBD1. Input material: PBMCs or a T cell subset sorted from them (not recorded which). For the CDR3, the DNA is TGTGCCAGCAGCAGGGGACAGGGGGCTTTCTACGAGCAGTACTTC. Translating gives CASSRGQGAFYEQYF.